The 17 T cell receptor beta chains presented below share a single source sample, sequenced in a study of post-analysis software for immune sequencing data. Presence of unique molecular identifiers characterized the TCR beta cDNA libraries. TCRdb re-analysed the PCR reads in MiXCR, keeping a single row per CDR3 protein. The sample lists 600,000 to 700,000 distinct CDR3 sequences; around 64% were seen once. Their recognized antigens are unknown. Study observations and caveats: Comparison of patients with controls showed five TRBV segments more frequent in patients, TRBV5-6, TRBV5-1 and TRBV20-1 among them.

The sequenced material came from blood. These receptors were obtained from a girl aged 2-9 years with multiple sclerosis.

This clonotype appeared a few times. This chain connects TRBV7-2 to TRBJ1-2, with 8 bases lining up with TRBD1. V dropped 0 bases and J dropped 1; count of bases not matched to a gene: 10. The CDR3 contains 18 residues. Germline values: CDR1 SGHTA, CDR2 FQGNSA. The CDR3 DNA reads TGTGCCAGCAGCTTAGCGCGGGAGCCGGGACAGGTTAACTATGGCTACACCTTC. As protein: CASSLAREPGQVNYGYTF.

This clonotype was recorded many times. The chain recombines TRBV7-2 with TRBJ2-4, with 8 bases lining up with TRBD1. This CDR3 has 14 residues. Looked up from germline, CDR1 is SGHTA and CDR2 is FQGNSA. The ends lost 0 bases at V and 6 bases at J; junction bases unmatched: 1. The DNA for the CDR3 is TGTGCCAGCAGCTTAGCGCAGGGGGCAAACATTCAGTACTTC. The encoded protein is CASSLAQGANIQYF.

The V gene is TRBV5-5, the J gene TRBJ1-1; D is uncertain. The CDR3 contains 14 residues. The V and J ends lost 1 base and 1 base respectively, with 8 bases between them. Germline CDR1 is SGHKS and CDR2 is YYEKEE (reference sequence). The CDR3 loop is CASSLWNPNTEAFF. The CDR3 DNA sequence: TGTGCCAGCAGCTTGTGGAACCCGAACACTGAAGCTTTCTTT.

The chain joins TRBV5-1 to TRBJ2-1; the D is unclear. Germline V CDR1 and CDR2: SGHRS, YFSETQ. There are 12 residues in the CDR3. The germline V and J ends were trimmed by 6 bases and 6 bases, with 10 bases remaining between them. CDR3 sequence reads: CASTQNRNEQFF. CDR3 in DNA: TGCGCCAGCACTCAAAACCGCAATGAGCAGTTCTTC. Complete variable domain (other parts from reference TRBV5-1 and TRBJ2-1): KAGVTQTPRYLIKTRGQQVTLSCSPISGHRSVSWYQQTPGQGLQFLFEYFSETQRNKGNFPGRFSGRQFSNSRSEMNVSTLELGDSALYLCASTQNRNEQFFGPGTRLTVL.

The CDR3: CASSQEQLFYNEQYF. DNA for the CDR3: TGCGCCAGCAGCCAAGAACAACTTTTCTACAATGAGCAGTACTTC. The V call is TRBV4-1, the J call TRBJ2-7; D remains unclear. Deletions cut 0 bases from V and 7 bases from J, with 16 bases between. The CDR3 loop spans 15 amino acids. CDR1 is MGHRA and CDR2 is YSYEKL in the germline V gene.

The chain recombines TRBV27 with TRBJ1-2, with 11 nucleotides matching TRBD1. The V and J ends lost 4 bases and 0 bases, in that order; junction bases with no gene match: 13. The CDR3 runs to 19 residues. The V gene's germline CDR1 is MNHEY and CDR2 SMNVEV (reference sequence). For the CDR3, the DNA is TGTGCCAGCAGTTCAATCGGACAGGGGGCCGTAGGAGCTAACTATGGCTACACCTTC. Its protein is CASSSIGQGAVGANYGYTF.

The chain combines TRBV10-3 with TRBJ2-4, with 16 positions matching TRBD2. The closer fit of TRBJ2-7 to the DNA end suggests the J call may be wrong. Germline V CDR1 and CDR2: ENHRY, SYGVKD. This CDR3 is built from 18 residues. CDR3 residues: CAISETGLAGGSTYEQYF. CDR3 coding DNA: TGTGCCATCAGTGAGACGGGACTAGCGGGAGGGTCTACCTACGAGCAGTACTTC.

The chain joins TRBV9 to TRBJ2-5; weak D call: TRBD2 (6 bases). V was trimmed by 4 bases and J by 1 base, leaving 14 bases between them. Germline V gene sequence: CDR1 SGDLS, CDR2 YYNGEE. This CDR3 contains 15 residues. The CDR3, as DNA: TGTGCCAGCAGCCAAGACGGGACTTCCCAAGAGACCCAGTACTTC. This translates into CASSQDGTSQETQYF.

The sample holds a few counts of this clonotype. The CDR3 loop is CASSHPGLAGGRGNEQFF. Here the CDR3 DNA reads TGTGCCAGCAGCCACCCGGGACTAGCGGGGGGTCGCGGGAATGAGCAGTTCTTC. The rearrangement joins TRBV14 to TRBJ2-1, with TRBD2 matching 15 bases. The V gene's germline CDR1 is SGHDN and CDR2 FVKESK. V lost 3 bases, J lost 7 bases, and 10 bases stayed unmatched. The length of the CDR3 is 18 residues.

This clonotype was seen a few times. This chain connects TRBV12-3 or TRBV12-4 to TRBJ2-5, with D unclear. The better agreement between TRBJ2-7 and the DNA end casts doubt on the J call. This CDR3 has 13 amino acids. The CDR3 spells CASSPSSLYEQYF. The CDR3 DNA sequence: TGTGCCAGCAGTCCATCTTCCTTATACGAGCAGTACTTC.

The chain combines TRBV20-1 with TRBJ1-1; D possibly corresponds to TRBD1 (6 bases). The V end was cut by 4 bases, the J end by 0 bases, with 15 bases between. The CDR3 sequence is 15 residues long. Germline assignment: CDR1 DFQATT and CDR2 SNEGSKA (reference sequence). The CDR3 DNA sequence: TGCAGTGCTATTCGTACGGGGGGCATGAACACTGAAGCTTTCTTT. Amino acids: CSAIRTGGMNTEAFF.

The CDR3 loop reads CSARRRDGYADTQYF. In DNA, the CDR3 is TGCAGTGCCAGGAGGAGGGATGGATACGCAGATACGCAGTATTTT. V and J are TRBV20-1 and TRBJ2-3, with a possible D match to TRBD2 (6 bases). Germline values: CDR1 DFQATT, CDR2 SNEGSKA (reference sequence). The V end lost 6 bases, the J end lost 4 bases, and 20 bases lay between the germline ends. This CDR3 has 15 residues.

The chain links TRBV29-1 to TRBJ2-3, with D perhaps TRBD2 (5 bases). The germline V gene has CDR1 SQVTM and CDR2 ANQGSEA. Between the trimmed V and J ends, which lost 3 bases and 1 base, there was a span of 11 bases. The CDR3 totals 14 residues. CDR3: CSVDRGEGTDTQYF. The CDR3 bases are TGCAGCGTTGATCGGGGAGAGGGCACAGATACGCAGTATTTT.

This clonotype was seen a few times. The genes are TRBV12-3 or TRBV12-4 and TRBJ2-1; 7 bases map to TRBD2. With 8 bases clipped from V and 3 bases from J, the junction kept 7 bases outside the gene matches. There are 14 residues in the CDR3. CDR3 bases: TGTGCCAGCTGTGAGCGGGGACTCTACAATGAGCAGTTCTTC. Translating gives CASCERGLYNEQFF.

V usage is TRBV7-2 and J usage is TRBJ1-2, with D tentatively TRBD1 (6 bases). This CDR3 is 15 amino acids long. Trimming cost V 1 base and J 2 bases, with 11 bases left between them. Germline assignment: CDR1 SGHTA and CDR2 FQGNSA. CDR3 protein: CASSLVAGGNYGYTF. Written as DNA, the CDR3 is TGTGCCAGCAGCTTAGTTGCCGGGGGCAACTATGGCTACACCTTC.

J is TRBJ2-3 and V is TRBV5-1; possible D gene TRBD2, 6 bases. Per germline, CDR1 SGHRS and CDR2 YFSETQ. Trimming took 0 bases from V and 0 from J, leaving 11 bases between them. The CDR3 consists of 16 residues. The CDR3 is CASSLARDLSTDTQYF. The CDR3 DNA reads TGCGCCAGCAGCTTGGCCAGGGACTTAAGCACAGATACGCAGTATTTT.

This clonotype was seen only once. The V and J genes are TRBV4-2 and TRBJ2-3; 7 nucleotides line up with TRBD1. V dropped 1 base and J dropped 8; count of bases not matched to a gene: 6. The CDR3 is 14 amino acids. CDR1 and CDR2 from the germline V gene are LGHNA and YNFKEQ. Written as DNA, the CDR3 is TGTGCCAGCAGCCAAGGGAGAGGGGACAGTACGCAGTATTTT. This gives the protein CASSQGRGDSTQYF.